This T cell receptor (beta chain) was found in a study of shared T cell receptors in the human thymus. TCRdb keeps only in-frame clones here, not all; method: immunoSEQ multiplex PCR. In the table there are about 730,000 clones, 70% to 90% of which are singletons. These sequences were also reported in another study, on human thymus T cells. From that second work: It was from resections taken during corrective heart surgery that the thymus tissue came.

This clonotype was obtained from a girl less than two years old with a congenital heart defect. The material sequenced was thymocytes.

The CDR3 sequence is CASSRRQDTTHSTNEKLFF. In DNA form, the CDR3 reads TGTGCCAGCAGTCGACGACAGGATACAACTCATTCAACTAATGAAAAACTGTTTTTT. This chain connects TRBV7-9 to TRBJ1-4; D perhaps matches TRBD1 (6 bases). This CDR3 spans 19 amino acids. V was cut by 6 bases and J by 0 bases, with 23 bases left in between. Germline values: CDR1 SEHNR, CDR2 FQNEAQ (reference sequence).